A selection of T cell receptor beta chains follows, all from one sample in a study of T cell repertoires in cytomegalovirus infection. These receptors are not linked to any known antigen. From the reads, TCRdb called clonotypes with MiXCR, one entry per CDR3 protein. This sample has 100,000 to 150,000 distinct CDR3 sequences, with over 30% found just once. The specimen comprised CD8+ T cells from cultured PBMCs, sampled from culture after CMV antigen stimulation. The receptors here all came from a human donor in good health (CMV status not recorded). Some clones in this sample may be carry-over from other donors' samples. Each CDR3 is given with its conserved first and last residue. D genes are given only for firm matches. Expanded clones are given a class, and other clones once, few, many or no size at all.

clone_size: .; d_call: .; v_call: TRBV20-1; j_call: TRBJ2-7; cdr3_aa: CSANQGLREQYF; cdr3_nt: TGCAGTGCTAATCAGGGGCTCCGCGAGCAGTACTTC
clone_size: many; d_call: .; v_call: TRBV20-1; j_call: TRBJ1-1; cdr3_aa: CSARQSRGTEAFF; cdr3_nt: TGCAGTGCTCGACAGTCAAGGGGCACTGAAGCTTTCTTT
clone_size: many; d_call: .; v_call: TRBV7-2; j_call: TRBJ2-7; cdr3_aa: CASSFKDSSYEQYF; cdr3_nt: TGTGCCAGCAGCTTCAAAGACAGCTCCTACGAGCAGTACTTC
clone_size: few; d_call: .; v_call: TRBV25-1; j_call: TRBJ1-1; cdr3_aa: CASRGGIEAFF; cdr3_nt: TGTGCCAGCAGAGGGGGAATTGAAGCTTTCTTT
clone_size: .; d_call: TRBD1; v_call: TRBV7-6; j_call: TRBJ1-1; cdr3_aa: CASSRDRGRKPEAFF; cdr3_nt: TGTGCCAGCAGCAGGGACAGGGGGCGGAAGCCTGAAGCTTTCTTT
clone_size: .; d_call: .; v_call: TRBV27; j_call: TRBJ2-7; cdr3_aa: CASSPRTPYEQYF; cdr3_nt: TGTGCCAGCAGTCCCCGGACCCCCTACGAGCAGTACTTC
clone_size: .; d_call: .; v_call: TRBV7-2; j_call: TRBJ2-7; cdr3_aa: CASRPPGTYEQYF; cdr3_nt: TGTGCCAGCAGACCCCCGGGGACCTACGAGCAGTACTTC
clone_size: few; d_call: TRBD1; v_call: TRBV6-6; j_call: TRBJ1-2; cdr3_aa: CASSYSILGGDQSNYGYTF; cdr3_nt: TGTGCCAGCAGTTACTCGATATTAGGGGGCGATCAATCTAACTATGGCTACACCTTC
clone_size: .; d_call: .; v_call: TRBV4-1; j_call: TRBJ2-3; cdr3_aa: CASSQERLSTDTQYF; cdr3_nt: TGCGCCAGCAGCCAAGAGAGACTAAGCACAGATACGCAGTATTTT
clone_size: few; d_call: TRBD1; v_call: TRBV19; j_call: TRBJ1-5; cdr3_aa: CASTDWTGKVWNQPQHF; cdr3_nt: TGTGCCAGTACCGATTGGACAGGGAAGGTTTGGAATCAGCCCCAGCATTTT
clone_size: few; d_call: TRBD2; v_call: TRBV7-6; j_call: TRBJ2-5; cdr3_aa: CASSRGIAGELQETQYF; cdr3_nt: TGTGCCAGCAGCCGCGGAATAGCGGGGGAACTCCAAGAGACCCAGTACTTC
clone_size: .; d_call: TRBD1; v_call: TRBV2; j_call: TRBJ1-2; cdr3_aa: CASSTGTGSFNYGYTF; cdr3_nt: TGTGCCAGCAGTACCGGGACAGGGAGCTTTAACTATGGCTACACCTTC
clone_size: few; d_call: .; v_call: TRBV18; j_call: TRBJ1-1; cdr3_aa: CASSLLTNTEAFF; cdr3_nt: TGTGCCAGCTCACTCTTGACGAACACTGAAGCTTTCTTT
clone_size: .; d_call: TRBD1; v_call: TRBV6-5; j_call: TRBJ1-5; cdr3_aa: CASSLTGVSNQPQHF; cdr3_nt: TGTGCCAGCAGTTTAACAGGGGTGAGCAATCAGCCCCAGCATTTT
clone_size: few; d_call: .; v_call: TRBV27; j_call: TRBJ1-1; cdr3_aa: CASTPTGTDTEAFF; cdr3_nt: TGTGCCAGCACCCCCACAGGGACGGACACTGAAGCTTTCTTT